The rows below give T cell receptor beta chains drawn from one sample of a study of identical twins. TCRdb passed the 5' RACE reads through MiXCR, listing each CDR3 protein once. The sample has 700,000 to 950,000 distinct CDR3 sequences; roughly an eighth are singletons. The sample was also reused in another study, on yellow fever vaccine responses in identical twins.

What was sequenced was PBMCs. The source is a woman younger than 30 in good health. The CDR3 runs from the conserved cysteine through the conserved F or W. Each record gives: D gene, clone size, V gene, J gene, CDR3 length, CDR3 DNA, CDR3 protein. D genes are given only for firm matches. A row's size may be missing; if present it is once, few, many or a size class.

-	-	TRBV5-1	TRBJ1-1	14	TGCGCCAGCAGCCGGGCCGACAGTTACACTGAAGCTTTCTTT	CASSRADSYTEAFF
TRBD1	few	TRBV29-1	TRBJ2-3	14	TGCAGCGTAGCCGGGACAGGACGCACAGATACGCAGTATTTT	CSVAGTGRTDTQYF
-	-	TRBV11-2	TRBJ1-1	13	TGTGCCAGCAGGAGGGCGATGAACACTGAAGCTTTCTTT	CASRRAMNTEAFF
-	-	TRBV28	TRBJ2-2	16	TGTGCCAGCAGTTTAAATGGGAATATTGGCACCGGGGAGCTGTTTTTT	CASSLNGNIGTGELFF
-	few	TRBV7-2	TRBJ2-3	14	TGTGCCAGCAGCTTAGGAACAGGATCAGATACGCAGTATTTT	CASSLGTGSDTQYF
-	-	TRBV12-3/TRBV12-4	TRBJ2-2	16	TGTGCCAGCAGTTCCGGAGGGGGGGGGAACACCGGGGAGCTGTTTTTT	CASSSGGGGNTGELFF
-	-	TRBV2	TRBJ2-5	12	TGTGCCAGCAGTGAACTCCAAGAGACCCAGTACTTC	CASSELQETQYF
TRBD1	few	TRBV10-3	TRBJ2-1	12	TGTGCCATCAGTGTGTCGACAGGGAAGCAGTTCTTC	CAISVSTGKQFF
TRBD2	many	TRBV5-6	TRBJ2-3	19	TGTGCCAGCAGCTCACCCGGACTAGCGGGAGAGAGTCGCACAGATACGCAGTATTTT	CASSSPGLAGESRTDTQYF
TRBD1	few	TRBV9	TRBJ1-1	15	TGTGCCAGCAGCCCGAAGACAGGGGCAAACACTGAAGCTTTCTTT	CASSPKTGANTEAFF